These T cell receptor beta chains were read from a single sample in a study of shared clonotypes between healthy human individuals. Clones were sequenced by immunoSEQ multiplex PCR, and TCRdb holds only the in-frame ones, with some missing. Of about 2 million clones in the sample, roughly 94% are singletons; the top ten hold roughly 1%. The sequenced sample was naive CD8+ T cells sorted from blood. The receptors derive from a man between 18 and 35 years old in good health. Each CDR3 is given with its conserved first and last residue. Where a row states a size, it is once, few, many or the class of an expanded clone; other rows omit it.

V,size,CDR3
TRBV6-5,NA,CASSLEGGLELFF
TRBV29-1,NA,CSAETGDGTEAFF
TRBV7-9,NA,CASLPGSRETQYF
TRBV5-6,NA,CASSFQSDEQYF
TRBV5-6,NA,CASSLGQGIEKLFF
TRBV6-1,NA,CASSARGPYEQYF
TRBV9,NA,CASSVDADFPTLGNTIYF
TRBV5-6,once,CASSGIYNEQFF
TRBV5-6,NA,CASSLSGRVRNTEAFF
TRBV29-1,once,CSVDFRDSIWETQYF
TRBV7-9,NA,CASSFSPGDGNQPQHF
TRBV7-9,few,CASSLIPTGFHGYTF
TRBV11-3,NA,CASNQRGSTEAFF
TRBV2,once,CASSERLAGGPHTGELFF
TRBV28,NA,CASTQGGYGYTF
TRBV9,NA,CASSVVPTSGGISYNEQFF
TRBV4-1,few,CASSQRVGGDEQYF